These T cell receptor beta chains were read from a single sample in a study of post-analysis software for immune sequencing data. From the PCR reads, TCRdb called clonotypes with MiXCR, one entry per CDR3 protein. This table has roughly 400,000 distinct CDR3 sequences, 30% to 45% appearing once. The specimen sequenced was blood. The receptors come from a girl aged 2 to 10 with multiple sclerosis. Each CDR3 is given with its conserved first and last residue.

>TRBV5-1
CASSLVGARNTEAFF
>TRBV6-5
CASSFRWRDYEQYF
>TRBV28
CTSTSPNPGQINNEQFF
>TRBV30
CAWSVPGQGNYGYTF
>TRBV11-2
CASSLRQGLTPVDIQYF
>TRBV4-2
CASSQGSPSEQFF
>TRBV6-5
CASSYSYDLQGYGYTF
>TRBV10-3
CAIMGHQGSGANVLAF
>TRBV13
CASSLGILGISYNEQFF
>TRBV5-1
CASSGADSGTSNGYTF
>TRBV7-9
CASSCGPPFCPVNTEAFF
>TRBV4-1
CASSPMRRIDYGYTF
>TRBV7-8
CASSLVSSGSSISYEQYF
>TRBV15
CATSWQYLDEQYF
>TRBV20-1
CSARGVGLRSSLGSYNEQFF
>TRBV5-1
CASRDTGKGGSYNEQFF
>TRBV6-2/TRBV6-3
CASRPRDRGYEQYF
>TRBV12-3/TRBV12-4
CASSWTQTGETQYF
>TRBV12-3/TRBV12-4
CASSDGLAYEQYF
>TRBV5-1
CTSSPRTATYNEQFF
>TRBV4-1
CASSQLGGNEKLFF
>TRBV4-2
CASSQTPGGYYGYTF
>TRBV19
CASSKDSQETQYF
>TRBV7-2
CASSARGRTEAFF
>TRBV9
CASSVGMGGGSNQPQHF
>TRBV24-1
CATSDKFAELFF
>TRBV7-2
CASSLQGAENNSPLHF
>TRBV27
CASSLVAVNSYEQYF
>TRBV29-1
CSAEGRFIRELNEQFF
>TRBV12-3/TRBV12-4
CASSNAQQFF
>TRBV4-3
CASSQVQGASYEQYF
>TRBV11-2
CASSLDAHNEQYF
>TRBV2
CASSGPGTSGRWANIQYF
>TRBV4-1
CASSQVINQPQHF
>TRBV12-3/TRBV12-4
CASSLSKIGGLSPLHF
>TRBV4-3
CASSQDRAAQETQYF
>TRBV12-3/TRBV12-4
CASTSGAGSTDTQYF
>TRBV9
CASSVVSTLAGNTIYF
>TRBV7-9
CASSRLGADEQYF
>TRBV6-2/TRBV6-3
CASSQMGNEQFF
>TRBV5-1
CASSGGYRDGETQYF